This TCR beta chain was obtained from a study of human T cells and chemical hapten exposure. Across the study: Patch testing placed 0.01% DPC on the upper back, with readings at 6 days. Findings and caveats of the study: The count of PT1 expanded TCRs correlated positively with patch test score.

Germline CDR1 SQVTM, CDR2 ANQGSEA. The CDR3 is 13 residues long. The V and J ends lost 7 bases and 4 bases, in that order; junction bases with no gene match: 9. The time point here: patch test 3, about 24 weeks after DPC sensitization. Treatment in this sample: therapeutic diphenylcyclopropenone sensitization with weekly scalp DPC. Unfractionated whole blood was the source from which total RNA was extracted. TCRdb analysed the RACE reads with MiXCR anew, one entry per CDR3 protein. The sample has some 64,000 distinct CDR3 sequences; about 11% are singletons. Turning to this clonotype: Its antigen is as yet unknown.

The sample in question was whole blood, obtained in connection with sensitization to the hapten diphenylcyclopropenone (DPC). The V and J genes are TRBV29-1 and TRBJ1-2; the match to TRBD1 covers 7 bases. The clonotype originates from a woman aged 30 to 39 with alopecia areata. Some clones in this sample may be carry-over from other donors' samples. The CDR3 nucleotides read TGCAGCGCCACAGGGGTGACTATCTATGGCTACACCTTC. It codes for CSATGVTIYGYTF. The full variable domain, with the rest looked up from reference TRBV29-1 and TRBJ1-2, is SAVISQKPSRDICQRGTSLTIQCQVDSQVTMMFWYRQQPGQSLTLIATANQGSEATYESGFVIDKFPISRPNLTFSTLTVSNMSPEDSSIYLCSATGVTIYGYTFGSGTRLTVV.